The 19 T cell receptor beta chains given below trace back to one sample, sequenced in a study of shared clonotypes between healthy human individuals. Method: immunoSEQ multiplex PCR; TCRdb's copy keeps in-frame clones and lacks some. The sample holds nearly 1,000,000 clones, approximately 80% seen once. The sequenced sample consisted of memory CD4+ T cells sorted from blood. As for subset: CD45RA-negative fraction. These receptors all stem from a man between 18 and 29 years old in good health.

The rearrangement uses TRBV19 and TRBJ1-1; 9 bases are shared with TRBD1. Germline V gene sequence: CDR1 LNHDA, CDR2 SQIVND (reference sequence). This CDR3 region has 14 residues. V was clipped by 5 bases and J by 5 bases; unmatched bases: 6. CDR3 DNA: TGTGCCAGTAGTTTCGGGACAGGGATTACTGAAGCTTTCTTT. Translated: CASSFGTGITEAFF.

Note on this clone: This sample includes further DNA sequences coding for the same CDR3. The chain joins TRBV18 to TRBJ1-1; D ambiguous. The V and J ends lost 2 bases and 1 base respectively, with 5 bases between them. This CDR3 contains 13 residues. Germline lookup yields CDR1 KGHSH and CDR2 LQKENI. The CDR3 sequence: CASSPVPNTEAFF. For the CDR3, the DNA is TGTGCCAGCTCACCAGTCCCGAACACTGAAGCTTTCTTT.

The J gene is TRBJ1-1, the V gene TRBV14, with unresolved D. This CDR3 region has 11 residues. CDR1 is SGHDN and CDR2 is FVKESK in the germline V gene. With 4 bases removed from V and 7 bases from J, the gap between germline ends came to 7 bases. The CDR3 DNA reads TGTGCCAGCAGCCGGAGTCGTGAAGCTTTCTTT. Its protein is CASSRSREAFF.

V is TRBV5-1 and J is TRBJ2-5; maybe TRBD2 (6 bases). The CDR3 is made up of 14 amino acids. CDR1 and CDR2 from the germline V gene are SGHRS and YFSETQ. V lost 4 bases, J lost 0 bases, and 10 bases lay in between. CDR3 in amino acids: CASSTEGNQETQYF. The CDR3 region has the DNA TGCGCCAGCAGCACGGAGGGGAACCAAGAGACCCAGTACTTC.

This clone has just a few counts. The sample has other DNA sequences that encode this CDR3 too. The genes are TRBV18 and TRBJ1-5; no firm D call. Germline V gene lookup returns CDR1 KGHSH and CDR2 LQKENI. The CDR3 loop spans 12 amino acids. V lost 2 bases and J lost 4, with 3 bases in between. The CDR3 loop reads CASSPGNQPQHF. The CDR3 region has the DNA TGTGCCAGCTCACCAGGAAATCAGCCCCAGCATTTT.

The chain combines TRBV7-2 with TRBJ2-3; 7 nucleotides align to TRBD2. J gave up 3 bases and V 0 bases, and 6 bases lay outside the gene matches. This CDR3 has 16 amino acids. From germline, CDR1 is SGHTA and CDR2 FQGNSA. CDR3 region: CASSLAGGSLTDTQYF. The CDR3 nucleotides are TGTGCCAGCAGCTTAGCCGGCGGGAGTTTGACAGATACGCAGTATTTT.

This chain joins TRBV4-1 and TRBJ2-4; 11 nucleotides align to TRBD1. Trimming took 5 bases from V and 0 from J; bases not matched to a gene: 9. Germline CDR1 MGHRA, CDR2 YSYEKL. The CDR3 length is 18 residues. Here the CDR3 reads CASSSGQGVMGAKNIQYF. DNA for the CDR3: TGCGCCAGCAGCTCGGGACAGGGGGTTATGGGAGCCAAAAACATTCAGTACTTC.

J is TRBJ1-6 and V is TRBV10-3; no reliable D call. The germline V gene has CDR1 ENHRY and CDR2 SYGVKD. V lost 6 bases and J 7 bases, leaving 10 bases between the germline ends. There are 13 residues in the CDR3. CDR3 sequence reads: CAISGSQNSPLHF. The CDR3 bases are TGTGCCATCAGCGGGTCTCAAAATTCACCCCTCCACTTT.

V and J are TRBV19 and TRBJ2-3; D not resolved. This CDR3 region has 12 residues. In germline, CDR1 is LNHDA, CDR2 SQIVND (reference sequence). Trimming stripped 5 bases from V and 3 bases from J, with 6 bases between. The CDR3 is CASSPWTDTQYF. The CDR3, as DNA: TGTGCCAGTAGTCCCTGGACAGATACGCAGTATTTT.

V gene TRBV2 combines with J gene TRBJ1-5, with TRBD1 matching 8 bases. Germline trimming cut 6 bases from V and 0 bases from J; bases unmatched to any gene: 4. The CDR3 spans 15 residues. Looked up from germline, CDR1 is SNHLY and CDR2 is FYNNEI. CDR3 DNA sequence: TGTGCCAGCAGAAAGACAGGGGATAGCAATCAGCCCCAGCATTTT. Translating gives CASRKTGDSNQPQHF.

The CDR3 DNA reads TGTGCCAGCAGTTTTAGGGGGCCGGACTATGGCTACACCTTC. Its translation is CASSFRGPDYGYTF. V and J are TRBV7-9 and TRBJ1-2; 7 bases fit TRBD1. Per germline, CDR1 SEHNR and CDR2 FQNEAQ (reference sequence). The junction had 7 bases not matched to a gene; V was cut back by 6 bases and J by 3 bases. CDR3 length equals 14 residues.

The rearrangement joins TRBV20-1 to TRBJ1-2; D is unresolved. The CDR3 spans 11 residues. Germline CDR1 reads DFQATT; CDR2 reads SNEGSKA (reference sequence). Trimming left V 1 base short and J 6 bases short, with 6 bases between. CDR3: CSARGRNGYTF. The CDR3, as DNA: TGCAGTGCTAGAGGGCGCAATGGCTACACCTTC.

The genes are TRBV28 and TRBJ1-1; D remains ambiguous. The ends were cut back, 7 bases at V and 2 bases at J, with 5 bases in the middle. Germline values: CDR1 MDHEN, CDR2 SYDVKM. This CDR3 region has 11 residues. The CDR3 loop reads CASILNTEAFF. CDR3 nucleotide sequence: TGTGCCAGCATCCTTAACACTGAAGCTTTCTTT.

Written as DNA, the CDR3 is TGTGCCAGCAGCCCCAGGGTTGGAAATACGCAGTATTTT. Amino acid sequence: CASSPRVGNTQYF. The V gene is TRBV6-5, the J gene TRBJ2-3; maybe TRBD1 (5 bases). The germline V and J ends were trimmed by 6 bases and 7 bases, with 14 bases remaining between them. This CDR3 region has 13 residues. Per germline, CDR1 MNHEY and CDR2 SVGAGI.

This chain uses TRBV7-8 with TRBJ2-3, with D possibly being TRBD1 or TRBD2 (5 bases each). This CDR3 is built from 16 residues. V was cut by 1 base and J by 1 base, with 12 bases left in between. CDR1 is SGHVS, CDR2 FQNEAQ, per germline. The chain's CDR3 is CASSLVGSGRTDTQYF. The DNA for the CDR3 is TGTGCCAGCAGCTTAGTAGGGTCGGGACGCACAGATACGCAGTATTTT.

This chain connects TRBV25-1 to TRBJ1-5, with TRBD1 matching 7 bases. Germline assignment: CDR1 MGHDK and CDR2 SYGVNS. V shed 4 bases, J shed 7 bases, and the junction held 4 bases outside the gene matches. This CDR3 region has 13 residues. The CDR3 nucleotides are TGTGCCAGCAGTGGACAGGGACGACAGCCCCAGCATTTT. It encodes CASSGQGRQPQHF.

V and J are TRBV6-5 and TRBJ1-2; 7 bases line up with TRBD1. CDR3 length: 12 residues. Germline-derived CDR1 and CDR2 are MNHEY and SVGAGI. The J segment lost 7 bases and the V segment lost 8 bases, leaving 7 bases of the junction unmatched. For the CDR3, the DNA is TGTGCCAGCCGGGACAGTGGGATTGGCTACACCTTC. Translating it yields CASRDSGIGYTF.

This clone was observed a handful of times. The chain links TRBV14 to TRBJ1-2; D unclear. Per germline, CDR1 SGHDN and CDR2 FVKESK. V shed 1 base and J shed 8 bases, with 11 bases lying between them. The CDR3 spans 13 residues. Written as DNA, the CDR3 is TGTGCCAGCAGCCAAGTTACAGTTGGAGGCTACACCTTC. As protein: CASSQVTVGGYTF.

The rearrangement links TRBV7-2 to TRBJ1-5; D is possibly TRBD1 (5 bases). The germline CDR1 and CDR2 sequences are SGHTA and FQGNSA. V was clipped by 5 bases and J by 4 bases, with 12 bases between them. The CDR3 spans 14 residues. The CDR3 loop is CASSTGGSNQPQHF. The CDR3 DNA is TGTGCCAGCAGCACAGGAGGGAGTAATCAGCCCCAGCATTTT.